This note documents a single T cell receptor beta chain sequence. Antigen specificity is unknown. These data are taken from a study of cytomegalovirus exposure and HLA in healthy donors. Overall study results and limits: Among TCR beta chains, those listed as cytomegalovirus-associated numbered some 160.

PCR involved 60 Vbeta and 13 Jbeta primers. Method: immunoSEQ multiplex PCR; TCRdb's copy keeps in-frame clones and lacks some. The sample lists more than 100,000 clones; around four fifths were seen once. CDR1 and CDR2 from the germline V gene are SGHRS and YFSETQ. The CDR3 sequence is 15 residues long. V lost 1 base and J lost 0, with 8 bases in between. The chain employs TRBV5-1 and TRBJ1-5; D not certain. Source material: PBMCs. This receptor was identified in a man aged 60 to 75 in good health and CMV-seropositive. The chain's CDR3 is CASSLTPGSNQPQHF. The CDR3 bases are TGCGCCAGCAGCTTGACCCCGGGTAGCAATCAGCCCCAGCATTTT. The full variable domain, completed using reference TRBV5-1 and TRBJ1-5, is KAGVTQTPRYLIKTRGQQVTLSCSPISGHRSVSWYQQTPGQGLQFLFEYFSETQRNKGNFPGRFSGRQFSNSRSEMNVSTLELGDSALYLCASSLTPGSNQPQHFGDGTRLSIL.